The rows below give T cell receptor beta chains drawn from one sample of a study of T cell responses to AZD1222 COVID-19 vaccine. The assay was immunoSEQ multiplex PCR, and TCRdb's table has in-frame clones only and misses some. The sample includes about 130,000 clones, about 90% of them seen just once. Specimen: peripheral blood, collected 28 days after the second AZD1222 dose. These receptors were taken from an adult who received the AZD1222 COVID-19 vaccine. Both conserved end residues are part of each CDR3. The order of the fields is CDR3 DNA, CDR3 protein, D gene, V gene, J gene, clone size. The D gene is left open where the match is weak. Expanded clones get a size class; other rows say once, few or many, or leave the size out.

TGTGCCAGCAGATACACCGGGACAGGGGATGGCTACACCTTC	CASRYTGTGDGYTF	TRBD1	TRBV6-1	TRBJ1-2	NA
TGTGCCAGCAGCTTGGTGGGGACACTCTATGGCTACACCTTC	CASSLVGTLYGYTF	NA	TRBV5-4	TRBJ1-2	NA
TGCGCCAGCAGCCAAGTTTCCTTCTCAGGGCCCACTGAAGCTTTCTTT	CASSQVSFSGPTEAFF	NA	TRBV4-1	TRBJ1-1	NA
TGCGCCAGCAGCCACACCTGGACAGGGGGGGAGAACACTGAAGCTTTCTTT	CASSHTWTGGENTEAFF	TRBD1	TRBV4-1	TRBJ1-1	NA
TGTGCCAGCAGCGTAGCGGGGGGGCGGACCGGGGAGCTGTTTTTT	CASSVAGGRTGELFF	TRBD2	TRBV9	TRBJ2-2	NA
TGCGCCAGCAGCTTGGGAGGGCATCAGCCCCAGCATTTT	CASSLGGHQPQHF	NA	TRBV5-1	TRBJ1-5	NA
TGCAGCGTTGCTAGGGAACTGAACACTGAAGCTTTCTTT	CSVARELNTEAFF	NA	TRBV29-1	TRBJ1-1	NA
TGTGCCAGCAGCTTGACTAGCGCCCAAGAGACCCAGTACTTC	CASSLTSAQETQYF	TRBD2	TRBV7-2	TRBJ2-5	NA
TGTGCCAGCAGTGGTTACACTGAAGCTTTCTTT	CASSGYTEAFF	NA	TRBV2	TRBJ1-1	once
TGTGCCAGCAGCGTAACAGGTAGTAACACTGAAGCTTTCTTT	CASSVTGSNTEAFF	NA	TRBV9	TRBJ1-1	NA
TGTGCCTGTCACTATGGCTACACCTTC	CACHYGYTF	NA	TRBV30	TRBJ1-2	NA
TGTGCCAGCAGCCAGGGACAGGGGGTTTATCAGCCCCAGCATTTT	CASSQGQGVYQPQHF	TRBD1	TRBV7-8	TRBJ1-5	NA
TGTGCCAGCAGTTTAGGTGTGGGGAAGCCCCAGCATTTT	CASSLGVGKPQHF	NA	TRBV7-9	TRBJ1-5	NA
TGCAGCGTAAAGACAGGGAATAATTCACCCCTCCACTTT	CSVKTGNNSPLHF	TRBD1	TRBV29-1	TRBJ1-6	NA
TGTGCCAGCAGCGTGGATGATAGCGGGAGGGGGGTCCGTCCAGATACGCAGTATTTT	CASSVDDSGRGVRPDTQYF	TRBD2	TRBV9	TRBJ2-3	NA
TGTGCCAGCAGTTTGGGTGTGGGCAATCAGCCCCAGCATTTT	CASSLGVGNQPQHF	NA	TRBV28	TRBJ1-5	NA
TGTGCCAGCAGTATCCCCCAAGAGACCCAGTACTTC	CASSIPQETQYF	NA	TRBV6-2/TRBV6-3	TRBJ2-5	once
TGCGCCAGCAGCTTGGACCAGGGAGCCTACAATGAGCAGTTCTTC	CASSLDQGAYNEQFF	NA	TRBV5-1	TRBJ2-1	NA
TGTGCCACCCGAGGATTTCCTAATCAGCCCCAGCATTTT	CATRGFPNQPQHF	NA	TRBV19	TRBJ1-5	NA
TGTGCCAGCAGCCTTCCGGGTCCCGGGGAGCTGTTTTTT	CASSLPGPGELFF	NA	TRBV25-1	TRBJ2-2	NA
TGCGCCAGCAGCGGATATACCGGTCCAGATACGCAGTATTTT	CASSGYTGPDTQYF	NA	TRBV5-1	TRBJ2-3	NA
TGTGCCAGCACTAGCGGTTCGGTGCGGAATGAGCAGTTCTTC	CASTSGSVRNEQFF	TRBD2	TRBV7-2	TRBJ2-1	NA
TGTGCCAGCAGCCCTGGACAGGGGGTGAAGCCCCAGCATTTT	CASSPGQGVKPQHF	TRBD1	TRBV13	TRBJ1-5	many
TGTGCCAGCAGTGACTCAGGGAGGATACGTGGCTACACCTTC	CASSDSGRIRGYTF	NA	TRBV2	TRBJ1-2	NA
TGTGCCAGCAGTTCAGGACACATCCAATACAATGAGCAGTTCTTC	CASSSGHIQYNEQFF	NA	TRBV6-5	TRBJ2-1	NA
TGCGCCAGCAGCCCCGGCCCCCGCACACGGGGTAACTATGGCTACACCTTC	CASSPGPRTRGNYGYTF	NA	TRBV4-1	TRBJ1-2	NA
TGTGCCAGCAGCCAGACAGGGAAAGGTGAAAAACTGTTTTTT	CASSQTGKGEKLFF	TRBD1	TRBV7-9	TRBJ1-4	NA
TGTGCCAGCCTTAGCGGGGCCGCGGCAGATACGCAGTATTTT	CASLSGAAADTQYF	TRBD2	TRBV6-1	TRBJ2-3	NA
TGTGCCAGCAGCTTAGATGCGGCAGGAAACACTGAAGCTTTCTTT	CASSLDAAGNTEAFF	NA	TRBV11-2	TRBJ1-1	NA
TGTGCCAGTAGGCTAGCGGGGGGTAACACCGGGGAGCTGTTTTTT	CASRLAGGNTGELFF	TRBD2	TRBV19	TRBJ2-2	NA
TGTGCCAGCAGGAGAGCGGGAGAGACCCAGTACTTC	CASRRAGETQYF	NA	TRBV2	TRBJ2-5	NA
TGTGCCAGCAGTAGACAGGGGGCGTCCGAAGCTTTCTTT	CASSRQGASEAFF	TRBD1	TRBV6-5	TRBJ1-1	NA
TGTGCCAGCAGCCGCAGGAAGGAGTCCGGGGAGCTGTTTTTT	CASSRRKESGELFF	NA	TRBV6-5	TRBJ2-2	NA
TGTGCCAGCAGCTTAGATGTACGGGAAAAACTGTTTTTT	CASSLDVREKLFF	NA	TRBV11-3	TRBJ1-4	NA
TGCGCCAGCAGCACGCCCCCTAGCGGGTCCTACAATGAGCAGTTCTTC	CASSTPPSGSYNEQFF	TRBD2	TRBV5-1	TRBJ2-1	NA
TGTGCCAGCAGCCCGAGACAGGGGGACTATGGCTACACCTTC	CASSPRQGDYGYTF	TRBD1	TRBV7-6	TRBJ1-2	NA
TGTGCCAGCTCACCAGTGACGCCCGCGGATGGCTACACCTTC	CASSPVTPADGYTF	NA	TRBV18	TRBJ1-2	NA
TGTGCCAGCATCCCGGGACAGGGCATCGGGGATTATGGCTACACCTTC	CASIPGQGIGDYGYTF	TRBD1	TRBV2	TRBJ1-2	once
TGTGCCATCAAGCCCCTCGCTTCGTCATATGGCTACACCTTC	CAIKPLASSYGYTF	NA	TRBV10-3	TRBJ1-2	NA
TGCAGCGTTGATCTGGGGGACTACGAGACCCAGTACTTC	CSVDLGDYETQYF	TRBD2	TRBV29-1	TRBJ2-5	NA
TGTGCCTGGGGGGTCCTGACTAGCGGGGTCCAGTACTTC	CAWGVLTSGVQYF	TRBD2	TRBV30	TRBJ2-5	NA
TGTGCCAGCAGTGAACCCGGACAGGGGGACACTGAAGCTTTCTTT	CASSEPGQGDTEAFF	TRBD1	TRBV25-1	TRBJ1-1	NA
TGTGCCAGCGGGGACAGGGGCAATCAGCCCCAGCATTTT	CASGDRGNQPQHF	TRBD1	TRBV3-1/TRBV3-2	TRBJ1-5	NA
TGCGCCAGCAGCTTGGCCGGTGGGAGGGAAGGAGATACGCAGTATTTT	CASSLAGGREGDTQYF	TRBD2	TRBV5-1	TRBJ2-3	NA
TGTGCCAGCAGCTTAGGACAGGATAATCAGCCCCAGCATTTT	CASSLGQDNQPQHF	NA	TRBV7-2	TRBJ1-5	NA
TGTGCCACCAGCCGCGAAATGGGAGCCGGAGGCACTGAAGCTTTCTTT	CATSREMGAGGTEAFF	NA	TRBV15	TRBJ1-1	NA
TGTGCCACTAGACAGGGCGGAAAACTGTTTTTT	CATRQGGKLFF	TRBD1	TRBV19	TRBJ1-4	NA
TGTGCCAGCAGTGAGATAGAGAGGAGGAACACTGAAGCTTTCTTT	CASSEIERRNTEAFF	NA	TRBV6-1	TRBJ1-1	NA
TGTGCCAGCAGTTACTATACCGGGACTAGCGGGAGGGAAGAGACCCAGTACTTC	CASSYYTGTSGREETQYF	TRBD2	TRBV6-2/TRBV6-3	TRBJ2-5	NA
TGTGCCAGCAGCAATAGCGGTTGGGGGAGACTAGCGGGGAACACCGGGGAGCTGTTTTTT	CASSNSGWGRLAGNTGELFF	TRBD2	TRBV6-6	TRBJ2-2	NA
TGCGCCAGCAGCCTGGGACAGGGGGCGCGGGGCTATGGCTACACCTTC	CASSLGQGARGYGYTF	TRBD1	TRBV5-1	TRBJ1-2	NA
TGTGCCAGCAGCCAAGTGGACAGGGGCGACGCTTTCTTT	CASSQVDRGDAFF	TRBD1	TRBV3-1/TRBV3-2	TRBJ1-1	once
TGTGCCAGCAGTAACGTACGGGTCTCACCCCTCCACTTT	CASSNVRVSPLHF	NA	TRBV6-5	TRBJ1-6	NA
TGTGCCACCAGTGATTTGCTAAATGGTCTCTACGAGCAGTACTTC	CATSDLLNGLYEQYF	NA	TRBV24-1	TRBJ2-7	few
TGTGCCAGCAGCCAACCCACAGGGGGCGTGAACACTGAAGCTTTCTTT	CASSQPTGGVNTEAFF	TRBD1	TRBV5-5	TRBJ1-1	NA
TGCGCCAGCAGCTTGGAAGGGAGAGGGGATCAGCCCCAGCATTTT	CASSLEGRGDQPQHF	NA	TRBV5-1	TRBJ1-5	NA
TGTGCCAGCAGCCAGCAGGGGACGGATTCACCCCTCCACTTT	CASSQQGTDSPLHF	NA	TRBV3-1/TRBV3-2	TRBJ1-6	NA
TGTGCCAGCAGCGACAGCGCGAACACTGAAGCTTTCTTT	CASSDSANTEAFF	NA	TRBV7-3	TRBJ1-1	NA
TGTGCCTGGAGTGTAGGCGTGGGAAACGGCTACACCTTC	CAWSVGVGNGYTF	NA	TRBV30	TRBJ1-2	NA